Listed here is a single T cell receptor (beta chain). No antigen is known for it. The data were taken from a study of blood T cells in healthy people across ages. V lost 4 bases, J lost 4 bases, and 13 bases lay in between. The CDR3 sequence is 13 residues long. CDR1 is SQVTM and CDR2 is ANQGSEA in the germline V gene. The donors, aged roughly 6 to 90, were healthy Caucasians from Russia. General study findings and limits: As age increased, TCR beta diversity per million T cells fell in a roughly linear fashion. Estimates of total diversity, which came from one million sequenced T cells, were considered to be underestimates. Naive T cell percentage and TCR beta diversity correlated strongly.

A second PCR, run for roughly 7 to 11 cycles, used a sample-barcoded 5' primer plus a J-beta primer mix. One entry per CDR3 protein results from TCRdb running MiXCR on the 5' RACE reads. Among 660,000 or so distinct CDR3 sequences listed, roughly 50% were seen once. This TCR derives from a man between 60 and 75 years old in good health. The sample consisted of blood. This sequence joins TRBV29-1 and TRBJ1-2; maybe TRBD1 (5 bases). Written as DNA, the CDR3 is TGCAGCGTTGTGAAAGGGGATGGCTATGGCTACACCTTC. This encodes CSVVKGDGYGYTF.